This TCR beta chain is drawn from a study of cytotoxic CD8 clonotypes in ibrutinib-treated CLL. Study as a whole: Response was recorded as partial in some 24 patients and complete in 2; at median roughly 73 months, around 14 remained remitted and about twelve had progressed.

Investigators sought sequencing depths of between 1 in 200,000 and 1 in 1 million T cells. Clones were read by immunoSEQ multiplex PCR, and TCRdb kept only the in-frame ones, dropping some. The data show about 310,000 clones, 80% seen once. V lost 0 bases and J 2 bases, leaving 8 bases between the germline ends. The CDR3 extends over 15 amino acids. Germline loops: CDR1 SGHRS, CDR2 YFSETQ. V usage is TRBV5-1 and J usage is TRBJ2-2; D ambiguous. The input for sequencing was PBMCs, taken before ibrutinib treatment. This TCR came from a human donor with chronic lymphocytic leukemia. The CDR3 reads CASSLVRGNTGELFF. CDR3 DNA sequence: TGCGCCAGCAGCTTGGTTCGTGGAAACACCGGGGAGCTGTTTTTT.